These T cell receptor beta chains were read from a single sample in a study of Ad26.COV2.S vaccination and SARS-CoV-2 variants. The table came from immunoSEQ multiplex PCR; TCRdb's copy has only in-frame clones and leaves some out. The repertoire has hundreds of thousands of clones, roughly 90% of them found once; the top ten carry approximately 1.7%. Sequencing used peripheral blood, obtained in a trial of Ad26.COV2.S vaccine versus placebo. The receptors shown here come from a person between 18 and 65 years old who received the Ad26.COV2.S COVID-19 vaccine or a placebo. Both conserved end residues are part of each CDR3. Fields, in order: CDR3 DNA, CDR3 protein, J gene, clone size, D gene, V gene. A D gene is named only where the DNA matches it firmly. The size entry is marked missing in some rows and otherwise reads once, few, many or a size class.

DNA: TGTGCCAGCAGTTTACAGACAGGTGTCCAAGAGACCCAGTACTTC; CDR3: CASSLQTGVQETQYF; J: TRBJ2-5; size: NA; D: NA; V: TRBV2
DNA: TGTGCCAGCAGTGTTAGAGGCACCGGGGAGCTGTTTTTT; CDR3: CASSVRGTGELFF; J: TRBJ2-2; size: few; D: NA; V: TRBV2
DNA: TGTGCCAGCAGTCAGGGACTTTTCTACGAGCAGTACTTC; CDR3: CASSQGLFYEQYF; J: TRBJ2-7; size: NA; D: NA; V: TRBV25-1
DNA: TGTGCCTGGAGTGTCGGGGGGACGAACACCGGGGAGCTGTTTTTT; CDR3: CAWSVGGTNTGELFF; J: TRBJ2-2; size: NA; D: TRBD2; V: TRBV30
DNA: TGTGCCAGCAGCTTGGGTCAAGCAGACTACACTGAAGCTTTCTTT; CDR3: CASSLGQADYTEAFF; J: TRBJ1-1; size: few; D: NA; V: TRBV5-4
DNA: TGTGCCAGTAGTAACCCGGGACTGGGACACAATGAGCAGTTCTTC; CDR3: CASSNPGLGHNEQFF; J: TRBJ2-1; size: NA; D: NA; V: TRBV19
DNA: TGCGCCAGCAGCTCGGGACAGGGGTACAATGAGCAGTTCTTC; CDR3: CASSSGQGYNEQFF; J: TRBJ2-1; size: NA; D: TRBD1; V: TRBV5-1
DNA: TGTGCCACCAGCCTTCAGGGGGCGTATAGGGGAGAGACCCAGTACTTC; CDR3: CATSLQGAYRGETQYF; J: TRBJ2-5; size: NA; D: TRBD1; V: TRBV15
DNA: TGTGCCAGCAGCTCGGGGACAGGTGGCTCCTACAATGAGCAGTTCTTC; CDR3: CASSSGTGGSYNEQFF; J: TRBJ2-1; size: NA; D: TRBD1; V: TRBV3-1/TRBV3-2
DNA: TGTGCCAGCAGCCCGCGGACAGGGGGCCAAGAGACCCAGTACTTC; CDR3: CASSPRTGGQETQYF; J: TRBJ2-5; size: NA; D: TRBD1; V: TRBV5-6
DNA: TGTGCCACCCGGGGAAGCTCCCAAGAGACCCAGTACTTC; CDR3: CATRGSSQETQYF; J: TRBJ2-5; size: NA; D: NA; V: TRBV27
DNA: TGTGCCAGCAGCCCCCGGCGGAGCATGAACACTGAAGCTTTCTTT; CDR3: CASSPRRSMNTEAFF; J: TRBJ1-1; size: NA; D: NA; V: TRBV3-1/TRBV3-2
DNA: TGTGCCAGCAGCCCTTCCCGAGGGGTAAGCACAGATACGCAGTATTTT; CDR3: CASSPSRGVSTDTQYF; J: TRBJ2-3; size: NA; D: NA; V: TRBV11-2
DNA: TGTGCCAGCAGTTTAAGACAGTTCTACGAGCAGTACTTC; CDR3: CASSLRQFYEQYF; J: TRBJ2-7; size: NA; D: NA; V: TRBV27
DNA: TGTGCCAGCAGTGATCTACAGGGGGCAGGCAATGAGCAGTTCTTC; CDR3: CASSDLQGAGNEQFF; J: TRBJ2-1; size: NA; D: TRBD1; V: TRBV2
DNA: TGTGCCAGCAGCCCCGACGGGAATGAGCAGTTCTTC; CDR3: CASSPDGNEQFF; J: TRBJ2-1; size: NA; D: NA; V: TRBV5-4
DNA: TGTGCCAGCAGCTCGGACACCCCCAACACCTTC; CDR3: CASSSDTPNTF; J: TRBJ1-2; size: NA; D: NA; V: TRBV11-3
DNA: TGTGCCAGCAGCTTAGGGACAGGGGCCCCGAACACTGAAGCTTTCTTT; CDR3: CASSLGTGAPNTEAFF; J: TRBJ1-1; size: NA; D: TRBD1; V: TRBV7-8
DNA: TGTGCCAGCAGTGAAGCTGGTCCTGAAGCTTTCTTT; CDR3: CASSEAGPEAFF; J: TRBJ1-1; size: once; D: NA; V: TRBV2
DNA: TGTGCCAGTAGCCCCACCGACTATAGCTCCTACGAGCAGTACTTC; CDR3: CASSPTDYSSYEQYF; J: TRBJ2-7; size: NA; D: NA; V: TRBV19
DNA: TGTGCCAGCAAATCAGTATTTCCCATGAACACTGAAGCTTTCTTT; CDR3: CASKSVFPMNTEAFF; J: TRBJ1-1; size: NA; D: NA; V: TRBV6-5
DNA: TGTGCCAGCAGTTTAGCGGACACCCCATACAATGAGCAGTTCTTC; CDR3: CASSLADTPYNEQFF; J: TRBJ2-1; size: once; D: NA; V: TRBV5-6